The TCR beta chain under discussion was sequenced for a study of T cell responses to AZD1222 COVID-19 vaccine (dated by TCRdb to about 2021). Regarding the complete study: AZD1222 recipients with second doses at about 4 weeks or about 12 weeks were pooled, because spike-specific TCR depth and breadth did not differ between schedules. A total of 233 trial participants underwent TCR sequencing, of whom nearly 210 received two doses of AZD1222 and 26 received two doses of the MenACWY control vaccine. Trial participants were enrolled into age subgroups of 18-55, 56-69 and 70-plus years, which contained about 150, 28 and 57 TCR-sequenced participants, respectively.

The CDR3 regions of human TCRbeta chains were analyzed by immunosequencing. In the original analysis: Repertoire TCRs were matched against a reference library of SARS-CoV-2-specific TCRs generated with the MIRA antigen-specificity platform. Breadth meant the fraction of unique TCRs that were SARS-CoV-2-associated, whereas depth meant the fraction of total T cells that were SARS-CoV-2-associated. Using the MIRA data, every spike-specific TCR was mapped to the spike region that the TCR reacted to and assigned to either a CD4 or a CD8 class. Log10-transformed breadth and depth values were compared by one-way ANOVA with Sidak's multiple comparisons tests. The table was pulled from immuneACCESS by TCRdb, which kept in-frame rearrangements only. Such tables lose some clones; where checked, under half of the loss comes from unresolved V genes, and the rest has no known cause. That table furnishes V, J and clone size, whereas the DNA furnished D and trimming. The sample records tens of thousands of clones, around 91% of which are singletons. The ten largest clones represent 31% of the sample.

As regards this clone: Its antigen remains undetermined. No clone much larger than this one lies a single base away; base qualities are absent.

Points the paper makes about the study in general: Participants were mostly white British, with more females than males. The authors suggested clonal diversity may have been underestimated. The whole spike protein was spanned by vaccine-associated CD4 TCRs, and dominant responses were seen in regions 160-218 and 743-854. In the small 56-69-year group, the increase in depth fell short of significance, most likely because of low power. Nearly half of unique spike-specific TCRs reportedly recognized epitopes outside regions mutated in the B.1.351 and B.1.1.7 variants. After two AZD1222 doses, both the breadth and the depth of spike-specific TCRs were significantly higher than at day 0 and than in MenACWY recipients. No day 14 peak-response samples were available, so repertoires were characterized only after the peak T cell response. Conclusions about previously exposed vaccinees were limited because only a handful of AZD1222 recipients were SARS-CoV-2 seropositive at baseline.

What the time point label conveys for this sample: baseline before first vaccination. Samples from vaccinated people were obtained from the UK trials COV001 and COV002, which included a single-blind randomized controlled phase 2/3 trial of AZD1222 (ChAdOx1 nCoV-19) in healthy adults. For TCRbeta chain sequencing, PBMC samples were collected from trial participants at day 0 and at day 28 after the second dose. The TCR comes from an adult in good health. The material was peripheral blood, obtained on day 0 of AZD1222 vaccination.

The sequenced DNA: TGTGCCACCAGTGATTCCGCAGGGGGCCTCTATGGCTACACCTTC. Translated, this is CATSDSAGGLYGYTF. This chain joins TRBV24-1 to TRBJ1-2; TRBD1 agrees with 8 junctional bases. The germline V gene sets CDR1 to KGHDR and CDR2 to SFDVKD. The CDR3 contains 15 residues, cysteine and phenylalanine counted. Solely the CDR3 DNA is kept, with 45 bases framed from the first base. Trimmed from V: 2 bases; trimmed from J: 4 bases; junction bases lacking a gene match: 5.